The T cell receptor (beta chain) under discussion was sequenced for a study of T cell responses to AZD1222 COVID-19 vaccine. Study-wide findings and caveats: Seropositive status at baseline applied to only 6 or 7 AZD1222 recipients. Increased Spike-specific TCR breadth and depth were observed after two AZD1222 doses. The study found vaccine-associated CD4 TCRs spanning spike, dominant at 160-218 and 743-854.

This clone was found once. What it binds is not known. Second-dose intervals of approximately 4 or approximately 12 weeks were pooled. Repertoires were generated with immunoSEQ multiplex PCR, while TCRdb's copy carries only in-frame clones and drops some. Of around 99,000 clones listed, more than 85% were seen once; the top ten hold 7.5% to 9.5%. This sequence originates from an adult who received the AZD1222 COVID-19 vaccine. The specimen comprised peripheral blood, sampled 28 days after the second AZD1222 dose.

This CDR3 is CASSLEGRDNSPLHF. The CDR3 DNA reads TGTGCCAGCAGCTTAGAAGGACGGGATAATTCACCCCTCCACTTT. The chain combines TRBV11-2 with TRBJ1-6; D is uncertain. Between the trimmed V and J ends, which lost 0 bases and 5 bases, there was a span of 8 bases. Looked up from germline, CDR1 is SGHAT and CDR2 is FQNNGV. This CDR3 spans 15 amino acids.